These 25 T cell receptor beta chains came from one sample sequenced in a study of spatial heterogeneity in lung cancer. Overall study results and limits: The number of expanded tumor alpha and beta chains correlated with mutation number.

TCRdb ran MiXCR on the 5' RACE reads and lists one entry per CDR3 protein. Found here are more than 7,500 distinct CDR3 sequences, approximately 7.6% of them singletons; the top ten hold over 20%. The time point denotes: sample taken at primary tumor resection. These TCRs' antigens remain unknown. The specimen was lung tumor tissue, collected at surgery. The receptors were sampled from a male donor with early-stage non-small cell lung cancer.

This clonotype was picked up a small number of times. The CDR3 DNA follows: TGTGCCAGCAGCCAACCCGGGCGGTATACTAGCGGGGGGGCTGAGCAGTTCTTC. Translation: CASSQPGRYTSGGAEQFF. The gene calls are TRBV3-1 and TRBJ2-1, with 13 bases aligning to TRBD2. V was pared by 2 bases and J by 9 bases, with 13 bases of the junction left unmatched. Germline assignment: CDR1 LGHDT and CDR2 YNNKEL (reference sequence). CDR3 length: 18 amino acids.

This clonotype appeared many times. This sequence joins TRBV12-3 or TRBV12-4 and TRBJ2-3, with TRBD1 matching over 8 bases. The CDR3 runs 15 residues. The junction had 5 bases not matched to a gene; V was cut back by 5 bases and J by 1 base. The CDR3 DNA reads as TGTGCCAGCAGTACTGGACAGGGCGGCACAGATACGCAGTATTTT. This gives the protein CASSTGQGGTDTQYF.

V usage is TRBV7-2 and J usage is TRBJ1-5, with 7 positions matching TRBD1. V dropped 2 bases and J dropped 6; count of bases not matched to a gene: 1. The CDR3 is made up of 13 amino acids. Germline V gene sequence: CDR1 SGHTA, CDR2 FQGNSA. The CDR3 DNA follows: TGTGCCAGCAGCTTACCAGGGGGTCAGCCCCAGCATTTT. Its translation: CASSLPGGQPQHF.

This clonotype was detected many times. The V call is TRBV10-3, the J call TRBJ1-4; 7 nucleotides align to TRBD1. Germline-derived CDR1 and CDR2 are ENHRY and SYGVKD. The length of the CDR3 is 15 residues. V was pared by 6 bases and J by 3 bases, with 7 bases of the junction left unmatched. Written as DNA, the CDR3 is TGTGCCATCAGCTCCGACAGGGTCGCTAATGAAAAACTGTTTTTT. It codes for CAISSDRVANEKLFF.

This clonotype showed up just a few times. CDR3 sequence reads: CASSRDGSIYNSPLHF. CDR3 nucleotides: TGTGCCAGCTCCCGCGACGGAAGCATTTATAATTCACCCCTCCACTTT. This chain uses TRBV18 with TRBJ1-6; D is unclear. The CDR3 has 16 amino acids. Between the trimmed V and J ends, which lost 6 bases and 4 bases, there was a span of 16 bases. Germline CDR1 and CDR2: KGHSH and LQKENI.

On this clonotype itself: This clone may be a read error of a much larger clone one base away. V and J are TRBV6-2 or TRBV6-3 and TRBJ2-7; D not resolved. The CDR3 has 13 amino acids. The germline V gene has CDR1 MNHEY and CDR2 SVGEGT. Trimming took 6 bases from V and 8 from J, leaving 17 bases between them. CDR3 DNA: TGTGCCAGCAGCTACACGTGGGGTTACAAGCAGTACTTC. This sequence encodes CASSYTWGYKQYF.

This clonotype is medium-sized (0.01 to 0.1%) within its sample. The rearrangement joins TRBV12-3 or TRBV12-4 to TRBJ2-7; TRBD2 might be the D (6 bases). The CDR3 extends over 15 amino acids. V was shortened by 5 bases and J by 7 bases, with 21 bases between the two germline ends. This chain's CDR3 is CASSLSGSHRGEQYF. The CDR3 region has the DNA TGTGCCAGCAGTCTTAGCGGAAGCCACCGTGGGGAGCAGTACTTC.

Many counts were recorded for this clonotype. The chain couples TRBV3-1 to TRBJ1-1; D gene ambiguous. With 2 bases removed from V and 5 bases from J, the gap between germline ends came to 9 bases. Germline lookup yields CDR1 LGHDT and CDR2 YNNKEL (reference sequence). The length of the CDR3 is 13 residues. In DNA, the CDR3 is TGTGCCAGCAGCCAAATGAGGGATACTGAAGCTTTCTTT. Protein sequence: CASSQMRDTEAFF.

This clonotype was detected a few times. The V and J genes are TRBV28 and TRBJ2-3, with TRBD2 matching over 9 bases. Germline CDR1 and CDR2: MDHEN and SYDVKM. Trimming cost V 5 bases and J 2 bases; bases outside gene matches: 11. CDR3 length: 17 residues. The CDR3 is CASSTPLGLADTDTQYF. DNA for the CDR3: TGTGCCAGCAGTACTCCACTGGGACTAGCTGACACAGATACGCAGTATTTT.

In its sample, this clonotype was seen a few times. CDR3 amino acids: CSARGGPDTEAFF. The CDR3 nucleotides are TGCAGTGCCCGCGGGGGGCCGGACACTGAAGCTTTCTTT. This chain links TRBV20-1 with TRBJ1-1; possible D gene TRBD1, 6 bases. The CDR3 spans 13 residues. V lost 6 bases to trimming and J lost 3 bases, with 14 bases between them. The V gene's germline CDR1 is DFQATT and CDR2 SNEGSKA (reference sequence).

This clonotype came up many times. The rearrangement joins TRBV20-1 to TRBJ1-5; TRBD1 matches 9 bases. CDR1 is DFQATT, CDR2 SNEGSKA, per germline (reference sequence). V lost 4 bases to trimming and J lost 5 bases; unmatched junction nucleotides: 6. The CDR3 is 14 residues long. Written as DNA, the CDR3 is TGCAGTGCTACCCGGGACAGGGAGGATCAGCCCCAGCATTTT. It translates to CSATRDREDQPQHF.

This clonotype is deemed medium-sized. This sequence joins TRBV29-1 and TRBJ2-5, with D uncertain. This CDR3 has 14 amino acids. Germline V gene data show CDR1 as SQVTM and CDR2 as ANQGSEA. Trimming removed 4 bases at V and 7 bases at J, with 19 bases between. The DNA for the CDR3 is TGCAGCGTTGGCCCTAGTGGTGGTCATGGGACCCAGTACTTC. Translated: CSVGPSGGHGTQYF.

The rearrangement uses TRBV6-2 or TRBV6-3 and TRBJ1-1; D uncertain. The V and J ends lost 4 bases and 1 base respectively, with 4 bases between them. Per germline, CDR1 MNHEY and CDR2 SVGEGT. There are 12 residues in the CDR3. The CDR3 DNA is TGTGCCAGCAGTTGGGGGAACACTGAAGCTTTCTTT. Translating gives CASSWGNTEAFF.

The chain recombines TRBV20-1 with TRBJ2-1, with TRBD2 identical over 7 bases. CDR3 length: 15 residues. With 0 bases clipped from V and 2 bases from J, the junction kept 4 bases outside the gene matches. CDR1 and CDR2 from the germline V gene are DFQATT and SNEGSKA (reference sequence). The CDR3: CSAREYSGTYNEQFF. CDR3 coding DNA: TGCAGTGCTAGAGAGTACAGCGGGACCTACAATGAGCAGTTCTTC.

This clonotype came up many times. V and J are TRBV7-2 and TRBJ1-5; TRBD1 is a possible D gene (6 bases). V was shortened by 5 bases and J by 10 bases, with 24 bases between the two germline ends. Germline V gene lookup returns CDR1 SGHTA and CDR2 FQGNSA. The CDR3 is made up of 16 amino acids. CDR3 sequence (DNA): TGTGCCAGCAGCCCCACCGGACAGAGTTTCCGTGGACCCCAGCATTTT. This sequence encodes CASSPTGQSFRGPQHF. The whole variable domain, filled in from reference TRBV7-2 and TRBJ1-5, reads GAGVSQSPSNKVTEKGKDVELRCDPISGHTALYWYRQSLGQGLEFLIYFQGNSAPDKSGLPSDRFSAERTGGSVSTLTIQRTQQEDSAVYLCASSPTGQSFRGPQHFGDGTRLSIL.

V and J are TRBV28 and TRBJ1-1; the D is unclear. CDR3 length: 14 residues. Germline V gene sequence: CDR1 MDHEN, CDR2 SYDVKM. V lost 3 bases, J lost 0 bases, and 8 bases lay in between. CDR3: CASSLGGLNTEAFF. The CDR3 DNA is TGTGCCAGCAGTTTGGGAGGCTTGAACACTGAAGCTTTCTTT. The full variable domain, in which reference TRBV28 and TRBJ1-1 provide the parts outside the CDR3, is DVKVTQSSRYLVKRTGEKVFLECVQDMDHENMFWYRQDPGLGLRLIYFSYDVKMKEKGDIPEGYSVSREKKERFSLILESASTNQTSMYLCASSLGGLNTEAFFGQGTRLTVV.

At least ten counts were recorded for this clonotype. J is TRBJ2-5 and V is TRBV28; maybe TRBD2 (5 bases). Germline CDR1 reads MDHEN; CDR2 reads SYDVKM. This CDR3 has 14 amino acids. V lost 7 bases and J lost 2, with 14 bases in between. CDR3 loop: CASNGPGIQETQYF. The CDR3 nucleotides are TGTGCCAGCAACGGCCCCGGGATTCAAGAGACCCAGTACTTC.

This clonotype was observed at least ten times. The chain carries TRBV15 and TRBJ1-4, with no clear D. The V end lost 3 bases, the J end lost 7 bases, and 12 bases lay between the germline ends. Germline values: CDR1 LNHNV, CDR2 YYDKDF (reference sequence). The CDR3 totals 14 residues. The CDR3 DNA is TGTGCCACCAGCAGCTGGCCTAACGGTGAAAAACTGTTTTTT. The encoded protein is CATSSWPNGEKLFF.

This clonotype was seen ten or more times. The chain recombines TRBV28 with TRBJ2-7; D ambiguous. In germline, CDR1 is MDHEN, CDR2 SYDVKM. Trimming pared 3 bases from V and 3 bases from J, leaving 9 bases between. This CDR3 has 13 residues. The CDR3 here is CASSFRLIYEQYF. CDR3 bases: TGTGCCAGCAGTTTTCGGCTCATCTACGAGCAGTACTTC.

This clonotype is medium-sized in the sample. This chain connects TRBV15 to TRBJ2-1; D remains ambiguous. Trimming pared 0 bases from V and 1 base from J, leaving 7 bases between. The CDR3 totals 15 residues. CDR1 LNHNV and CDR2 YYDKDF come from the germline V gene (reference sequence). The CDR3 coding sequence is TGTGCCACCAGCAGAGATTGGATTTCCTACAATGAGCAGTTCTTC. Its translation is CATSRDWISYNEQFF.

This clonotype appeared many times. The chain is built from TRBV7-2 and TRBJ1-5; 9 bases map to TRBD1. The CDR3 is 15 amino acids. Trimming took 1 base from V and 5 from J; bases not matched to a gene: 3. Germline V gene data show CDR1 as SGHTA and CDR2 as FQGNSA. The CDR3 DNA is TGTGCCAGCAGCTTAGGGGGACAGGGTCATCAGCCCCAGCATTTT. This gives the protein CASSLGGQGHQPQHF.

This clonotype was observed at least ten times. This chain uses TRBV12-3 or TRBV12-4 with TRBJ1-6, with D maybe TRBD1 (5 bases). Trimming left V 6 bases short and J 8 bases short, with 17 bases between. CDR3 size: 15 residues. This chain's CDR3 is CASRDGRRGDSPLHF. The CDR3 DNA reads as TGTGCCAGCAGAGATGGGAGAAGGGGCGATTCACCCCTCCACTTT.

V gene TRBV6-5 combines with J gene TRBJ1-2; maybe TRBD1 (6 bases). CDR3 length equals 12 residues. The germline V gene has CDR1 MNHEY and CDR2 SVGAGI. V was trimmed by 6 bases and J by 8 bases, leaving 13 bases between them. The CDR3 region is CASRSTGFGYTF. The DNA for the CDR3 is TGTGCCAGCAGGTCTACAGGGTTCGGCTACACCTTC.

The table lists this clonotype with a count of one. This rearrangement joins TRBV7-6 to TRBJ2-5; D is uncertain. Germline CDR1 is SGHVS and CDR2 is FNYEAQ. The CDR3 is 13 amino acids. The V and J ends lost 4 bases and 2 bases respectively, with 8 bases between them. In nucleotides, the CDR3 is TGTGCCAGCAGCTCACTACGACAAGAGACCCAGTACTTC. This sequence encodes CASSSLRQETQYF.

For this clonotype: Since a much larger clone is just one base distant, this may be a read error. The chain links TRBV29-1 to TRBJ1-4; 11 nucleotides agree with TRBD1. This CDR3 is built from 13 residues. CDR1 is SQVTM, CDR2 ANQGSEA, per germline. The CDR3 region has the DNA TGCAGCGCAGGACAGGGGGCGAATGAAGAACTGTTTTTT. Its protein is CSAGQGANEELFF.